These 22 T cell receptor beta chains came from one sample sequenced in a study of blood T cell repertoires in COVID-19. Libraries were prepared by immunoSEQ multiplex PCR; TCRdb keeps only in-frame clonotypes and omits some of them. The table lists about 13,000 clones, around 90% of them singletons. The sample was peripheral blood. These receptors all come from a human donor with active COVID-19. The donor label of this sample is uncertain.

The chain recombines TRBV19 with TRBJ1-2, with 8 bases fitting TRBD1. Germline V CDR1 and CDR2: LNHDA, SQIVND (reference sequence). The J segment lost 1 base and the V segment lost 6 bases, leaving 7 bases of the junction unmatched. The CDR3 loop spans 15 amino acids. The CDR3 loop is CASSSDRGFNYGYTF. The CDR3 coding sequence is TGTGCCAGTAGCAGTGACAGGGGCTTTAACTATGGCTACACCTTC.

This clone was counted between two and nine times. V usage is TRBV11-2 and J usage is TRBJ2-7, with D possibly TRBD2 on 6 matching bases. The germline V gene encodes CDR1 SGHAT and CDR2 FQNNGV. The CDR3 sequence is 15 residues long. V gave up 1 base and J gave up 4 bases, with 14 bases separating them. This chain's CDR3 is CASSLGPSAGYEQYF. Written as DNA, the CDR3 is TGTGCCAGCAGCTTAGGCCCTAGCGCTGGGTACGAGCAGTACTTC.

This chain uses TRBV11-2 with TRBJ1-1, with 8 bases that match TRBD1. CDR1 is SGHAT and CDR2 is FQNNGV in the germline V gene. The CDR3 sequence is 15 residues long. V was pared by 4 bases and J by 0 bases, with 4 bases of the junction left unmatched. CDR3 bases: TGTGCCAGCAGCTCGCGGACAGGGCTGAACACTGAAGCTTTCTTT. It is translated as CASSSRTGLNTEAFF.

The chain couples TRBV27 to TRBJ2-2; weak D call: TRBD1 (6 bases). Trimming took off 2 bases at V and 0 bases at J, with 13 bases between the two ends. Germline V gives CDR1 MNHEY, CDR2 SMNVEV (reference sequence). This CDR3 contains 17 residues. The CDR3 DNA follows: TGTGCCAGCAGTTTACTACAGGGTCCAGCGAACACCGGGGAGCTGTTTTTT. Translated, it gives CASSLLQGPANTGELFF.

The chain joins TRBV18 to TRBJ1-1, with a weak D call TRBD1 (6 bases). There are 14 residues in the CDR3. V was clipped by 2 bases and J by 0 bases, with 7 bases between them. Germline V lookup: CDR1 KGHSH, CDR2 LQKENI. In nucleotides, the CDR3 is TGTGCCAGCTCACCAGGGACAATGAACACTGAAGCTTTCTTT. Its protein is CASSPGTMNTEAFF. Based on the CDR3 plus reference TRBV18 and TRBJ1-1, the full variable domain is NAGVMQNPRHLVRRRGQEARLRCSPMKGHSHVYWYRQLPEEGLKFMVYLQKENIIDESGMPKERFSAEFPKEGPSILRIQQVVRGDSAAYFCASSPGTMNTEAFFGQGTRLTVV.

The chain is built from TRBV18 and TRBJ2-7, with D tentatively TRBD1 (6 bases). Trimming cost V 6 bases and J 4 bases, with 13 bases left between them. CDR3 length equals 13 residues. The V gene's germline CDR1 is KGHSH and CDR2 LQKENI. The CDR3 coding sequence is TGTGCCAGCTCCTCTGGGCAGGGGTACGAGCAGTACTTC. Its protein product is CASSSGQGYEQYF.

This rearrangement joins TRBV29-1 to TRBJ2-1; possible D gene TRBD2, 6 bases. V was trimmed by 1 base and J by 1 base, leaving 11 bases between them. In germline, CDR1 is SQVTM, CDR2 ANQGSEA. The CDR3 is 15 residues long. CDR3 DNA sequence: TGCAGCGTTGAAGGTGGGGGGTTATCCTACAATGAGCAGTTCTTC. Its protein product is CSVEGGGLSYNEQFF.

The rearrangement uses TRBV4-2 and TRBJ1-4; 9 positions match TRBD1. With 1 base clipped from V and 8 bases from J, the junction kept 11 bases outside the gene matches. Germline V CDR1 and CDR2: LGHNA, YNFKEQ. This CDR3 is 17 amino acids long. The chain's CDR3 is CASSQVGPQGAKEKLFF. The CDR3 nucleotides are TGTGCCAGCAGCCAAGTGGGGCCACAGGGGGCAAAGGAAAAACTGTTTTTT.

This clone showed up just once. The V and J genes are TRBV30 and TRBJ2-7; TRBD1 is a possible D gene (6 bases). The germline CDR1 and CDR2 sequences are GTSNPN and SVGIG (reference sequence). The CDR3 is made up of 13 amino acids. V dropped 3 bases and J dropped 7 bases, with 16 bases sitting between them. DNA for the CDR3: TGTGCCTGGAGCCATACAGGGTTAGGAGAGCAGTACTTC. Amino acid sequence: CAWSHTGLGEQYF.

Here the CDR3 DNA reads TGTGCCAGCAGCTTGTCGGGGGGGACAGAGACCCAGTACTTC. This sequence encodes CASSLSGGTETQYF. This rearrangement joins TRBV5-6 to TRBJ2-5, with 8 nucleotides matching TRBD2. The CDR3 runs to 14 residues. Germline-derived CDR1 and CDR2 are SGHDT and YYEEEE. Trimming at V came to 1 base and at J to 4 bases, leaving 3 bases not matched to a gene.

This chain connects TRBV21-1 to TRBJ2-2; no DNA check was done on the table's D call, TRBD2. TRBV21-1 is a known pseudogene. The CDR3 runs to 15 residues. CDR3 in amino acids: CASSNLSRNTGELFF. In DNA, the CDR3 is TGTGCCAGCAGCAATTTGTCCCGGAACACCGGGGAGCTGTTTTTT.

CDR3 sequence (DNA): TGTGCCAGCAGCCTATCGGGGACAACGGACGAGCAGTACTTC. This encodes CASSLSGTTDEQYF. The genes are TRBV6-6 and TRBJ2-7; weak D call: TRBD1 (6 bases). V lost 6 bases and J 5 bases, leaving 17 bases between the germline ends. The germline CDR1 and CDR2 sequences are MNHNY and SVGAGI (reference sequence). The CDR3 is made up of 14 amino acids.

There are a few counts of this clone. DNA of the CDR3: TGTGCCAGCAGTTATGGTATAAAGGGAGGTATTTGGGGCAATCAGCCCCAGCATTTT. Translation gives CASSYGIKGGIWGNQPQHF. The chain employs TRBV6-2 or TRBV6-3 and TRBJ1-5; D not resolved. CDR1 is MNHEY and CDR2 is SVGEGT in the germline V gene. Trimming took off 3 bases at V and 2 bases at J, with 23 bases between the two ends. This CDR3 comprises 19 residues.

This clone came up once. The V gene is TRBV19, the J gene TRBJ2-4; D is perhaps TRBD1 (6 bases). The CDR3 covers 11 residues. Germline V gene data show CDR1 as LNHDA and CDR2 as SQIVND (reference sequence). The germline V and J ends were trimmed by 7 bases and 8 bases, with 9 bases remaining between them. The CDR3 spells CASTGTYIQYF. DNA for the CDR3: TGTGCCAGTACCGGGACATACATTCAGTACTTC.

The rearrangement uses TRBV11-2 and TRBJ2-5; TRBD2 might be the D (5 bases). V lost 5 bases and J lost 2, with 18 bases in between. The V gene's germline CDR1 is SGHAT and CDR2 FQNNGV. The length of the CDR3 is 16 residues. CDR3 in amino acids: CASSPLSGRPQETQYF. CDR3 sequence (DNA): TGTGCCAGCAGCCCTCTGAGCGGTCGGCCGCAAGAGACCCAGTACTTC.

The V and J genes are TRBV9 and TRBJ1-4, with TRBD1 as a possible D gene (5 bases). CDR1 SGDLS and CDR2 YYNGEE come from the germline V gene. The CDR3 runs 16 residues. Trimming shortened V by 0 bases and J by 6 bases, and 15 bases separated the two germline ends. The CDR3 nucleotides are TGTGCCAGCAGCGTAGGTTCGGCGGGGCGGGATGAAAAACTGTTTTTT. It is translated as CASSVGSAGRDEKLFF.

The genes are TRBV24-1 and TRBJ2-3; 11 bases fit TRBD2. J was trimmed by 1 base and V by 4 bases; bases with no gene match: 12. The CDR3 runs to 19 residues. The germline gives CDR1 KGHDR, CDR2 SFDVKD. The CDR3 DNA sequence: TGTGCCACCAGTGACGAACTAGCGGGGGCCACTTCTTGCACAGATACGCAGTATTTT. Its protein is CATSDELAGATSCTDTQYF.

V usage is TRBV7-3 and J usage is TRBJ2-1; 9 nucleotides line up with TRBD2. CDR3 length equals 16 residues. The J segment lost 5 bases and the V segment lost 5 bases, leaving 10 bases of the junction unmatched. Germline CDR1 reads SGHTA; CDR2 reads FQGTGA. In DNA, the CDR3 is TGTGCCAGCAGCACCCAGGGAGCGGGGGGAAACAATGAGCAGTTCTTC. Its translation is CASSTQGAGGNNEQFF.

The chain couples TRBV3-1 (or the pseudogene TRBV3-2) to TRBJ2-4; 7 positions match TRBD1. Germline V gene lookup returns CDR1 LGHDT and CDR2 YNNKEL (reference sequence). The J segment lost 0 bases and the V segment lost 0 bases, leaving 14 bases of the junction unmatched. This CDR3 spans 20 amino acids. The CDR3 sequence: CASSQDLGTATSLAKNIQYF. The CDR3 DNA reads TGTGCCAGCAGCCAAGATTTGGGGACAGCGACCTCACTAGCCAAAAACATTCAGTACTTC.

The chain employs TRBV11-2 and TRBJ1-2; 7 bases are a match to TRBD1. The CDR3 extends over 13 amino acids. V lost 8 bases and J lost 4; bases outside the gene matches: 7. Germline V gene lookup returns CDR1 SGHAT and CDR2 FQNNGV. CDR3 sequence reads: CASGRQGGYGYTF. The DNA of the CDR3 is TGTGCCAGCGGTCGACAGGGAGGCTATGGCTACACCTTC.

This sequence joins TRBV6-5 and TRBJ1-6; 8 nucleotides agree with TRBD1. There are 15 residues in the CDR3. Losses at the gene ends were 10 bases for V and 3 bases for J; bases not matched to a gene: 8. CDR1 and CDR2 from the germline V gene are MNHEY and SVGAGI. CDR3 DNA sequence: TGTGCCACCCAACAGGGGGGAGGCTATAATTCACCCCTCCACTTT. Protein: CATQQGGGYNSPLHF.

This clone was recorded once. This chain uses TRBV3-1 (or the pseudogene TRBV3-2) with TRBJ2-7; perhaps TRBD2 as D (5 bases). Germline CDR1 reads LGHDT; CDR2 reads YNNKEL (reference sequence). V was shortened by 5 bases and J by 4 bases, with 12 bases between the two germline ends. This CDR3 comprises 13 residues. In DNA form, the CDR3 reads TGTGCCAGCAGCAACATGGCGGGTTACGAGCAGTACTTC. This encodes CASSNMAGYEQYF.